The 14 T cell receptor beta chains reported below all come from one sample, sequenced in a study of CD8 T cells in ankylosing spondylitis (dated by TCRdb to the late 2010s). The research as a whole found: Blood from ankylosing spondylitis patients appeared to be characterized by a TCR beta motif composed of about eight highly homologous amino acid variants.

These TCRs' antigens remain unknown. The library was made by 5' RACE. The sample was run on an Illumina HiSeq 2500. TCRdb took the public reads, trimmed them with fastp at Q25, ran MiXCR for clone calling and kept in-frame beta chains. Merged by CDR3 protein, the rows form single entries marked with the most common genes and DNA. The sample includes about 220,000 distinct CDR3 sequences, with approximately 7.4% observed a single time. Of the sample, approximately 15% is held by the ten largest clones. The sample taken for sequencing was blood, either unsorted or a sorted T cell fraction (not recorded which). The receptors stem from a male donor with ankylosing spondylitis.

This clonotype was recorded at least ten times. The chain employs TRBV15 and TRBJ1-6; D is ambiguous. CDR1 LNHNV and CDR2 YYDKDF come from the germline V gene (reference sequence). This CDR3 contains 14 residues. V was cut by 6 bases and J by 9 bases, with 15 bases left in between. CDR3 coding DNA: TGTGCCACCAGTGCCGTGGTTCCGACTTCACCCCTCCACTTT. Translating gives CATSAVVPTSPLHF.

This clonotype was counted many times. The J gene is TRBJ1-1, the V gene TRBV24-1, with 8 positions matching TRBD1. Trimming at V came to 3 bases and at J to 4 bases, leaving 3 bases not matched to a gene. CDR1 is KGHDR and CDR2 is SFDVKD in the germline V gene. The CDR3 contains 14 residues. The DNA of the CDR3 is TGTGCCACCAGTGATCCAGACAGGGGCACTGAAGCTTTCTTT. Its translation: CATSDPDRGTEAFF.

This clonotype was counted at least ten times. The chain links TRBV12-3 or TRBV12-4 to TRBJ2-2; D gene unclear. The length of the CDR3 is 14 residues. V gave up 3 bases and J gave up 3 bases, with 8 bases separating them. CDR3: CASSLVLYTGELFF. Here the CDR3 DNA reads TGTGCCAGCAGTTTGGTATTGTACACCGGGGAGCTGTTTTTT.

This clonotype was seen ten or more times. This chain links TRBV15 with TRBJ2-5; TRBD1 matches at 8 bases. The J segment lost 5 bases and the V segment lost 2 bases, leaving 4 bases of the junction unmatched. Germline CDR1 and CDR2: LNHNV and YYDKDF (reference sequence). This CDR3 spans 14 amino acids. The CDR3 sequence is CATSRRTGWETQYF. The CDR3 DNA is TGTGCCACCAGCAGAAGGACAGGGTGGGAGACCCAGTACTTC.

This clonotype has ten or more counts. This sequence joins TRBV27 and TRBJ2-4; D is ambiguous. The V end was cut by 3 bases, the J end by 0 bases, with 6 bases between. CDR3 length: 14 residues. In germline, CDR1 is MNHEY, CDR2 SMNVEV (reference sequence). CDR3 nucleotide sequence: TGTGCCAGCAGTTTGAGTGCAGCCAAAAACATTCAGTACTTC. Protein product: CASSLSAAKNIQYF.

This clonotype has more than one count but fewer than ten. This sequence joins TRBV20-1 and TRBJ1-6; no reliable D call. CDR3 length equals 16 residues. Germline V gene sequence: CDR1 DFQATT, CDR2 SNEGSKA (reference sequence). The germline V and J ends were trimmed by 2 bases and 5 bases, with 16 bases remaining between them. CDR3 nucleotide sequence: TGCAGTGCTAGAACCGTGGACCCGGCCGATAATTCACCCCTCCACTTT. This gives the protein CSARTVDPADNSPLHF.

This chain connects TRBV24-1 to TRBJ2-2, with a tentative D call TRBD1 (6 bases). Germline V CDR1 and CDR2: KGHDR, SFDVKD. V was pared by 0 bases and J by 6 bases, with 13 bases between. The CDR3 has 16 amino acids. CDR3 protein: CATSDLTGLIAGELFF. In DNA, the CDR3 is TGTGCCACCAGTGATTTGACAGGGTTAATCGCCGGGGAGCTGTTTTTT.

This clonotype was counted many times. The V call is TRBV7-8, the J call TRBJ2-7; D is ambiguous. V shed 5 bases and J shed 1 base, with 15 bases lying between them. The V gene's germline CDR1 is SGHVS and CDR2 FQNEAQ. The CDR3 extends over 15 amino acids. CDR3 loop: CASSPRPGLSYEQYF. The DNA of the CDR3 is TGTGCCAGCAGCCCCCGACCTGGTCTATCCTACGAGCAGTACTTC.

This clonotype was counted at least ten times. The chain employs TRBV7-9 and TRBJ1-2, with D unresolved. V lost 6 bases and J lost 6, with 11 bases in between. The CDR3 runs to 12 residues. Germline V lookup: CDR1 SEHNR, CDR2 FQNEAQ (reference sequence). CDR3 sequence: CASRNRGDGYTF. Here the CDR3 DNA reads TGTGCCAGCAGGAATCGAGGCGATGGCTACACCTTC.

This clonotype was detected ten times or more. This sequence joins TRBV12-3 or TRBV12-4 and TRBJ2-2; perhaps D is TRBD1 or TRBD2 (5 bases each). V was clipped by 10 bases and J by 5 bases, with 14 bases between them. The CDR3 spans 13 residues. CDR3 sequence reads: CAIPGPVTGELFF. CDR3 nucleotides: TGTGCCATACCGGGACCCGTAACCGGGGAGCTGTTTTTT.

Many counts were recorded for this clonotype. The chain has TRBV15 and TRBJ2-1; 10 positions agree with TRBD2. Germline-derived CDR1 and CDR2 are LNHNV and YYDKDF (reference sequence). The V and J ends lost 5 bases and 5 bases, in that order; junction bases with no gene match: 6. CDR3 size: 15 residues. CDR3 residues: CATSATGTSDNEQFF. CDR3 sequence (DNA): TGTGCCACCAGCGCCACCGGGACTAGCGACAATGAGCAGTTCTTC. The full variable domain, its missing parts supplied by reference TRBV15 and TRBJ2-1, is DAMVIQNPRYQVTQFGKPVTLSCSQTLNHNVMYWYQQKSSQAPKLLFHYYDKDFNNEADTPDNFQSRRPNTSFCFLDIRSPGLGDTAMYLCATSATGTSDNEQFFGPGTRLTVL.

This clonotype was seen at least ten times. V and J are TRBV23-1 and TRBJ2-2, with 8 bases that match TRBD1. TRBV23-1 is given ORF status, its function remaining uncertain. This CDR3 is built from 16 residues. Trimming at V came to 3 bases and at J to 4 bases, leaving 7 bases not matched to a gene. CDR3 amino acids: CASSHLSTGGTGELFF. The CDR3 region has the DNA TGCGCCAGCAGTCACCTATCCACAGGGGGCACCGGGGAGCTGTTTTTT.

At least ten counts were recorded for this clonotype. This sequence joins TRBV12-3 or TRBV12-4 and TRBJ1-1; a weak D match, TRBD1 (5 bases). Trimming shortened V by 0 bases and J by 1 base, and 12 bases separated the two germline ends. CDR3 length: 16 residues. The CDR3 protein is CASSLAWEGTNTEAFF. For the CDR3, the DNA is TGTGCCAGCAGTTTAGCTTGGGAAGGGACGAACACTGAAGCTTTCTTT.

Ten or more counts support this clonotype. The genes are TRBV3-1 and TRBJ2-5; 7 nucleotides match TRBD2. The CDR3 is made up of 17 amino acids. V lost 0 bases to trimming and J lost 4 bases; unmatched junction nucleotides: 11. Per the germline V gene, CDR1 is LGHDT and CDR2 is YNNKEL (reference sequence). CDR3 in amino acids: CASSQDLRLAAPETQYF. Here the CDR3 DNA reads TGTGCCAGCAGCCAAGATCTCAGGCTAGCGGCCCCAGAGACCCAGTACTTC.